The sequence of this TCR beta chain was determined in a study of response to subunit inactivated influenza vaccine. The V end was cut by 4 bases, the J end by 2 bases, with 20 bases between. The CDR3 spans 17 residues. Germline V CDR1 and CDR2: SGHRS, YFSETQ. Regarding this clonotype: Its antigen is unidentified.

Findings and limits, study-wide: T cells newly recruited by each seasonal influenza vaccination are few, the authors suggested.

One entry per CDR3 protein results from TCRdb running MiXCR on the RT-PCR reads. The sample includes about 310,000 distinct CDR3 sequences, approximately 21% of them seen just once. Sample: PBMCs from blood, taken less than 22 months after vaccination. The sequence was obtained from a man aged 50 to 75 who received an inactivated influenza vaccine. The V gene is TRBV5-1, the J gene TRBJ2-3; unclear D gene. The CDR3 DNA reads TGCGCCAGCAGCGTTTACGGTCTAACTGACCTCACAGATACGCAGTATTTT. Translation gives CASSVYGLTDLTDTQYF. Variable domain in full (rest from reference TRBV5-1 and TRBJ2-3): KAGVTQTPRYLIKTRGQQVTLSCSPISGHRSVSWYQQTPGQGLQFLFEYFSETQRNKGNFPGRFSGRQFSNSRSEMNVSTLELGDSALYLCASSVYGLTDLTDTQYFGPGTRLTVL.